What follows are 12 T cell receptor beta chains derived from one specimen sequenced in a study of OX40 agonist ivuxolimab in advanced cancers. Method: immunoSEQ multiplex PCR; TCRdb's copy keeps in-frame clones and lacks some. The sample holds 45,000 to 55,000 clones, around 81% seen once. The sample was CD4+ or CD8+ T cells sorted from blood, taken in a trial of the OX40 agonist ivuxolimab. Receptors were obtained from an adult with an advanced solid tumor such as melanoma, head and neck, liver or kidney cancer.

This clone was counted a single time. The chain uses TRBV14 and TRBJ2-1; D gene unclear. The CDR3 spans 13 residues. V shed 1 base and J shed 6 bases, with 7 bases lying between them. The germline V gene has CDR1 SGHDN and CDR2 FVKESK. The CDR3 protein is CASSQALANEQFF. The CDR3 bases are TGTGCCAGCAGCCAAGCGCTGGCCAATGAGCAGTTCTTC. Complete variable domain (other parts from reference TRBV14 and TRBJ2-1): EAGVTQFPSHSVIEKGQTVTLRCDPISGHDNLYWYRRVMGKEIKFLLHFVKESKQDESGMPNNRFLAERTGGTYSTLKVQPAELEDSGVYFCASSQALANEQFFGPGTRLTVL.

The V gene is TRBV7-9, the J gene TRBJ2-7; D perhaps matches TRBD1 (6 bases). CDR1 is SEHNR, CDR2 FQNEAQ, per germline (reference sequence). The length of the CDR3 is 16 residues. The ends were cut back, 3 bases at V and 3 bases at J, with 18 bases in the middle. CDR3 sequence (DNA): TGTGCCAGCAGCTTCCCAGCGGCAGGGGCGGTCTACGAGCAGTACTTC. This sequence encodes CASSFPAAGAVYEQYF.

The chain couples TRBV6-1 to TRBJ1-1; 7 bases are shared with TRBD1. The CDR3 consists of 14 residues. Germline V gives CDR1 MNHNS, CDR2 SASEGT. The V gene end was trimmed by 8 bases and the J gene end by 0 bases; junction bases not matched to a gene: 6. The CDR3 spells CASHPGQLNTEAFF. The CDR3 nucleotides are TGTGCCAGCCACCCGGGACAGTTGAACACTGAAGCTTTCTTT.

This sequence joins TRBV4-3 and TRBJ1-2, with D tentatively TRBD1 (6 bases). Trimming cost V 1 base and J 2 bases, with 14 bases left between them. CDR3 size: 16 residues. CDR1 and CDR2 (germline): LGHNA, YSLEER. In DNA, the CDR3 is TGCGCCAGCAGCCAAGGGGGGGCAGGGTCCAACTATGGCTACACCTTC. This codes for CASSQGGAGSNYGYTF.

For this clone: At one boundary the junction diverges from the germline segment, which might be a read error. This chain joins TRBV4-2 and TRBJ1-2; no clear D. This CDR3 comprises 14 residues. The germline V gene has CDR1 LGHNA and CDR2 YNFKEQ. The CDR3, as DNA: TGTGTCAGCAGCGCACAAGGCGGAGGCGTTGGCTACACCTTC. Translation gives CVSSAQGGGVGYTF.

This clone has just one count. This chain joins TRBV7-9 and TRBJ1-2; a weak D match, TRBD1 (6 bases). This CDR3 contains 13 residues. V was shortened by 1 base and J by 4 bases, with 7 bases between the two germline ends. The V gene's germline CDR1 is SEHNR and CDR2 FQNEAQ (reference sequence). CDR3 in amino acids: CASSLVDSYGYTF. Written as DNA, the CDR3 is TGTGCCAGCAGCTTAGTGGACAGCTATGGCTACACCTTC.

The chain recombines TRBV27 with TRBJ1-5; the D is unclear. This CDR3 comprises 14 residues. V lost 6 bases and J lost 2, with 11 bases in between. The V gene's germline CDR1 is MNHEY and CDR2 SMNVEV (reference sequence). CDR3 bases: TGTGCCAGCAGCGTAGGTGGGGGCAATCAGCCCCAGCATTTT. It is translated as CASSVGGGNQPQHF.

The rearrangement links TRBV7-9 to TRBJ1-1; D possibly corresponds to TRBD1 (5 bases). V lost 2 bases to trimming and J lost 3 bases, with 13 bases between them. Germline CDR1 SEHNR, CDR2 FQNEAQ (reference sequence). The CDR3 totals 15 residues. CDR3 coding DNA: TGTGCCAGCAGCTTATTTCAGGGACGGTACACTGAAGCTTTCTTT. Its translation: CASSLFQGRYTEAFF.

The J gene is TRBJ2-1, the V gene TRBV9, with a possible D match to TRBD2 (5 bases). V lost 0 bases and J lost 9, with 7 bases in between. Germline CDR1 SGDLS, CDR2 YYNGEE. CDR3 length: 12 amino acids. The DNA for the CDR3 is TGTGCCAGCAGCGTAGCTGAGGGTGAGCAGTTCTTC. Translated: CASSVAEGEQFF.

CDR3 sequence: CASSLGEELAGATYEQYV. The CDR3 DNA is TGTGCCAGCAGCTTAGGGGAGGAACTAGCGGGGGCGACCTACGAGCAGTACGTC. The rearrangement joins TRBV7-9 to TRBJ2-7; TRBD2 aligns across 11 bases. The CDR3 is 18 amino acids. Germline CDR1 and CDR2: SEHNR and FQNEAQ (reference sequence). V shed 1 base and J 2 bases; nucleotides not matched to a gene: 10.

This chain connects TRBV28 to TRBJ1-1, with 8 bases fitting TRBD1. Germline lookup yields CDR1 MDHEN and CDR2 SYDVKM. With V trimmed by 6 bases and J by 0 bases, 3 bases remained unmatched. The CDR3 spans 14 residues. In DNA form, the CDR3 reads TGTGCCAGCAGCAAGGACAGGGTGAACACTGAAGCTTTCTTT. This encodes CASSKDRVNTEAFF.

By share, this clone counts as medium-sized. The chain carries TRBV27 and TRBJ2-1; D might be TRBD1 or TRBD2, each matching 5 bases. The length of the CDR3 is 14 residues. Germline V gene sequence: CDR1 MNHEY, CDR2 SMNVEV (reference sequence). Trimming cost V 6 bases and J 7 bases, with 16 bases left between them. The CDR3 protein is CASSRGSGGNEQFF. CDR3 sequence (DNA): TGTGCCAGCAGCCGCGGGTCTGGGGGAAATGAGCAGTTCTTC.